The 24 T cell receptor beta chains below were found in one sample sequenced in a study of blood T cell repertoires in COVID-19. Profiled with immunoSEQ multiplex PCR; TCRdb holds only in-frame clones, not every one. Altogether fewer than 350,000 clones are present, around 89% being singletons, with the ten largest covering roughly 5%. The sequenced material came from peripheral blood. All receptors derive from a man aged 40-49 years with acute or convalescent COVID-19.

V usage is TRBV5-1 and J usage is TRBJ2-4; D gene ambiguous. Germline V lookup: CDR1 SGHRS, CDR2 YFSETQ. The V and J ends lost 4 bases and 8 bases respectively, with 13 bases between them. The CDR3 has 13 amino acids. The CDR3 DNA reads as TGCGCCAGCAGCGACGGTAGCCATGACATTCAGTACTTC. Translation: CASSDGSHDIQYF.

The genes are TRBV6-1 and TRBJ1-2; D is perhaps TRBD1 (6 bases). The germline CDR1 and CDR2 sequences are MNHNS and SASEGT. The CDR3 runs to 13 residues. Trimming took 2 bases from V and 6 from J, leaving 10 bases between them. This chain's CDR3 is CASSEQGYDGYTF. The DNA of the CDR3 is TGTGCCAGCAGTGAACAGGGGTACGATGGCTACACCTTC.

The chain combines TRBV9 with TRBJ2-3; D is perhaps TRBD2 (6 bases). This CDR3 is built from 17 residues. Germline CDR1 and CDR2: SGDLS and YYNGEE. Trimming stripped 0 bases from V and 2 bases from J, with 16 bases between. The DNA for the CDR3 is TGTGCCAGCAGCGTAGCTTGGAGCGGGCCCTTCACAGATACGCAGTATTTT. This gives the protein CASSVAWSGPFTDTQYF. Together with reference TRBV9 and TRBJ2-3, the CDR3 gives the full variable domain: DSGVTQTPKHLITATGQRVTLRCSPRSGDLSVYWYQQSLDQGLQFLIQYYNGEERAKGNILERFSAQQFPDLHSELNLSSLELGDSALYFCASSVAWSGPFTDTQYFGPGTRLTVL.

V and J are TRBV5-1 and TRBJ1-2; 9 nucleotides line up with TRBD1. V lost 4 bases to trimming and J lost 5 bases; unmatched junction nucleotides: 3. Per the germline V gene, CDR1 is SGHRS and CDR2 is YFSETQ. The CDR3 contains 13 residues. Here the CDR3 reads CASSTGTGYGYTF. DNA of the CDR3: TGCGCCAGCAGCACCGGGACAGGGTATGGCTACACCTTC.

The rearrangement joins TRBV4-2 to TRBJ2-2, with D uncertain. The CDR3 loop spans 13 amino acids. The germline gives CDR1 LGHNA, CDR2 YNFKEQ. V was pared by 1 base and J by 8 bases, with 8 bases between. The CDR3 protein is CASSQGAGGELFF. CDR3 DNA sequence: TGTGCCAGCAGCCAAGGCGCTGGTGGGGAGCTGTTTTTT.

The V call is TRBV7-8, the J call TRBJ2-3, with D possibly being TRBD2 (5 bases). V was trimmed by 5 bases and J by 4 bases, leaving 13 bases between them. The CDR3 covers 14 residues. Per the germline V gene, CDR1 is SGHVS and CDR2 is FQNEAQ. CDR3 coding DNA: TGTGCCAGCAGCCCACAGCCTAGCTCAGATACGCAGTATTTT. Translated: CASSPQPSSDTQYF.

The rearrangement joins TRBV29-1 to TRBJ2-7; TRBD2 aligns across 7 bases. V shed 0 bases, J shed 2 bases, and the junction held 7 bases outside the gene matches. CDR1 and CDR2 (germline): SQVTM, ANQGSEA. The CDR3 runs 15 residues. CDR3 in amino acids: CSVEDGEGSAYEQYF. DNA for the CDR3: TGCAGCGTTGAAGATGGGGAGGGAAGCGCCTACGAGCAGTACTTC.

V gene TRBV6-5 combines with J gene TRBJ1-1; D might be TRBD1 (6 bases). Germline V lookup: CDR1 MNHEY, CDR2 SVGAGI. The CDR3 is made up of 13 amino acids. V lost 4 bases, J lost 10 bases, and 16 bases lay in between. The CDR3 is CASSSTQGPGAFF. The CDR3 DNA reads as TGTGCCAGCAGTTCAACACAGGGCCCAGGAGCTTTCTTT.

This clone was detected only once. This chain links TRBV9 with TRBJ1-6; D is ambiguous. CDR1 is SGDLS and CDR2 is YYNGEE in the germline V gene. The CDR3 is 15 residues long. Trimming removed 4 bases at V and 0 bases at J, with 8 bases between. The CDR3 here is CASSPSYSYNSPLHF. CDR3 sequence (DNA): TGTGCCAGCAGCCCGAGTTACTCCTATAATTCACCCCTCCACTTT.

This chain uses TRBV6-1 with TRBJ2-7; tentatively, D is TRBD1 (5 bases). V dropped 2 bases and J dropped 6 bases, with 14 bases sitting between them. In germline, CDR1 is MNHNS, CDR2 SASEGT. CDR3 length: 14 amino acids. CDR3 sequence reads: CASSEFFWGPEQYF. CDR3 bases: TGTGCCAGCAGTGAATTTTTTTGGGGCCCCGAGCAGTACTTC.

V gene TRBV5-1 combines with J gene TRBJ2-2; D gene unclear. From germline, CDR1 is SGHRS and CDR2 YFSETQ. The CDR3 is 15 amino acids. With 5 bases removed from V and 4 bases from J, the gap between germline ends came to 15 bases. The CDR3 is CASRGLTAGTGELFF. The CDR3 nucleotides read TGCGCCAGCAGGGGTTTAACCGCAGGCACCGGGGAGCTGTTTTTT.

The chain links TRBV28 to TRBJ2-2; D perhaps matches TRBD1 (5 bases). Germline V lookup: CDR1 MDHEN, CDR2 SYDVKM. The V end lost 4 bases, the J end lost 3 bases, and 12 bases lay between the germline ends. CDR3 length: 15 residues. CDR3 bases: TGTGCCAGCAGTTCCCCAGACAGATACACCGGGGAGCTGTTTTTT. This sequence encodes CASSSPDRYTGELFF.

V and J are TRBV5-1 and TRBJ1-2; maybe TRBD1 (5 bases). From germline, CDR1 is SGHRS and CDR2 YFSETQ. The CDR3 has 17 residues. V lost 3 bases to trimming and J lost 0 bases, with 18 bases between them. CDR3 region: CASSSADGGLANYGYTF. CDR3 nucleotide sequence: TGCGCCAGCAGCTCCGCGGACGGGGGGTTAGCTAACTATGGCTACACCTTC.

The rearrangement links TRBV12-5 to TRBJ2-1, with TRBD2 matching 14 bases. The CDR3 runs to 17 residues. Germline CDR1 is LGHNT and CDR2 is FRNRAP. The junction had 6 bases not matched to a gene; V was cut back by 5 bases and J by 3 bases. In DNA, the CDR3 is TGTGCTAGTGGTCCCTGGACTAGCGGGGGGTTCTACAATGAGCAGTTCTTC. Residues: CASGPWTSGGFYNEQFF. Drawing the rest from reference TRBV12-5 and TRBJ2-1, the complete variable domain is DARVTQTPRHKVTEMGQEVTMRCQPILGHNTVFWYRQTMMQGLELLAYFRNRAPLDDSGMPKDRFSAEMPDATLATLKIQPSEPRDSAVYFCASGPWTSGGFYNEQFFGPGTRLTVL.

This chain joins TRBV4-1 and TRBJ1-2, with TRBD1 as a possible D gene (5 bases). The CDR3 has 16 amino acids. Trimming removed 0 bases at V and 3 bases at J, with 14 bases between. In germline, CDR1 is MGHRA, CDR2 YSYEKL. DNA of the CDR3: TGCGCCAGCAGCCAAGATGGCCCCCCGGGGGACTATGGCTACACCTTC. Protein sequence: CASSQDGPPGDYGYTF.

The V gene is TRBV28, the J gene TRBJ2-2; tentative D call: TRBD2 (5 bases). The length of the CDR3 is 15 residues. The germline V and J ends were trimmed by 3 bases and 6 bases, with 14 bases remaining between them. Germline CDR1 MDHEN, CDR2 SYDVKM. CDR3 loop: CASSLSRAGAGELFF. The CDR3 DNA follows: TGTGCCAGCAGTTTGTCAAGGGCCGGGGCCGGGGAGCTGTTTTTT.

The chain is built from TRBV7-8 and TRBJ1-4; D gene uncertain. Trimming took off 6 bases at V and 6 bases at J, with 11 bases between the two ends. CDR1 is SGHVS, CDR2 FQNEAQ, per germline. The CDR3 contains 13 residues. The CDR3 spells CASSDNPDEKLFF. The DNA for the CDR3 is TGTGCCAGCAGTGATAACCCGGATGAAAAACTGTTTTTT.

The chain employs TRBV7-2 and TRBJ2-3; D is unresolved. The CDR3 extends over 12 amino acids. V lost 3 bases, J lost 2 bases, and 3 bases lay in between. In germline, CDR1 is SGHTA, CDR2 FQGNSA. The CDR3 region is CASSFLTDTQYF. As DNA, the CDR3 is TGTGCCAGCAGCTTCCTCACAGATACGCAGTATTTT.

The table lists this clone with a few counts. J is TRBJ1-3 and V is TRBV29-1; TRBD1 agrees at 7 bases. V shed 0 bases, J shed 4 bases, and the junction held 3 bases outside the gene matches. The CDR3 length is 14 residues. CDR1 SQVTM and CDR2 ANQGSEA come from the germline V gene. CDR3 loop: CSVEDTGEGNTIYF. The CDR3 region has the DNA TGCAGCGTTGAAGATACAGGGGAGGGAAACACCATATATTTT. The full variable domain, with the rest looked up from reference TRBV29-1 and TRBJ1-3, is SAVISQKPSRDICQRGTSLTIQCQVDSQVTMMFWYRQQPGQSLTLIATANQGSEATYESGFVIDKFPISRPNLTFSTLTVSNMSPEDSSIYLCSVEDTGEGNTIYFGEGSWLTVV.

V usage is TRBV3-1 (or the pseudogene TRBV3-2) and J usage is TRBJ1-1; maybe TRBD1 (6 bases). Germline V gene data show CDR1 as LGHDT and CDR2 as YNNKEL (reference sequence). The CDR3 is 15 residues long. V was trimmed by 6 bases and J by 1 base, leaving 15 bases between them. This CDR3 reads CASSLGAGANTEAFF. The CDR3 coding sequence is TGTGCCAGCAGTCTGGGAGCAGGGGCGAACACTGAAGCTTTCTTT.

V and J are TRBV6-5 and TRBJ1-5; D gene unclear. CDR3 length equals 12 residues. The germline V and J ends were trimmed by 7 bases and 2 bases, with 6 bases remaining between them. CDR1 and CDR2 from the germline V gene are MNHEY and SVGAGI. Here the CDR3 reads CASKAGNQPQHF. The CDR3 nucleotides read TGTGCCAGCAAGGCGGGCAATCAGCCCCAGCATTTT.

This chain joins TRBV7-8 and TRBJ2-7, with D tentatively TRBD1 (6 bases). Germline V gene lookup returns CDR1 SGHVS and CDR2 FQNEAQ. This CDR3 is built from 15 residues. The V end lost 1 base, the J end lost 1 base, and 11 bases lay between the germline ends. The CDR3 reads CASSLVSGESYEQYF. CDR3 nucleotide sequence: TGTGCCAGCAGCTTAGTGTCAGGGGAGTCCTACGAGCAGTACTTC.

The V call is TRBV2, the J call TRBJ2-5, with D perhaps matching TRBD1 (5 bases). The V end lost 7 bases, the J end lost 5 bases, and 20 bases lay between the germline ends. The CDR3 runs 15 residues. From germline, CDR1 is SNHLY and CDR2 FYNNEI. The CDR3 reads CASTPQGFDRETQYF. CDR3 DNA sequence: TGTGCCAGCACTCCCCAGGGTTTCGATCGGGAGACCCAGTACTTC.

This clone was seen a handful of times. The chain couples TRBV24-1 to TRBJ1-2; the D gene is possibly TRBD1 (6 bases). This CDR3 region has 13 residues. The V gene lost 5 bases and the J gene lost 5 bases, with 11 bases spanning the gap. The germline V gene has CDR1 KGHDR and CDR2 SFDVKD. CDR3: CATSVGGHYGYTF. CDR3 DNA sequence: TGTGCCACCAGTGTCGGGGGGCATTATGGCTACACCTTC.